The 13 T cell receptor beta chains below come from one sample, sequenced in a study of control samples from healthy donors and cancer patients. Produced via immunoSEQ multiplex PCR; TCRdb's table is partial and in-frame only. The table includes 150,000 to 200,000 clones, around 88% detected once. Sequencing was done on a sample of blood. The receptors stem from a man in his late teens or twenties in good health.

The CDR3 is CASSQDRKGLSMNTEAFF. The CDR3 bases are TGTGCCAGCAGCCAAGATAGGAAGGGGTTGAGCATGAACACTGAAGCTTTCTTT. This rearrangement joins TRBV3-1 (or the pseudogene TRBV3-2) to TRBJ1-1; D is possibly TRBD1 (5 bases). V lost 0 bases and J lost 0, with 17 bases in between. The CDR3 has 18 amino acids. Looked up from germline, CDR1 is LGHDT and CDR2 is YNNKEL (reference sequence).

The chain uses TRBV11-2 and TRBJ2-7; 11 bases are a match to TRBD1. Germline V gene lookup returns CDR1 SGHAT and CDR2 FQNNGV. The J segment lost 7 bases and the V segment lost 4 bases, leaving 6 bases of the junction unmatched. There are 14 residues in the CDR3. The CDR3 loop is CASSYGQGAEEQYF. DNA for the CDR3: TGTGCCAGCAGCTACGGACAGGGGGCTGAGGAGCAGTACTTC.

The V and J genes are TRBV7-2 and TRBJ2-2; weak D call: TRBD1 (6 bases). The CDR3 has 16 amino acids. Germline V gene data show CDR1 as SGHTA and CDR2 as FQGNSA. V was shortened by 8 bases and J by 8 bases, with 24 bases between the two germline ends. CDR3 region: CASDEAGAYLGGELFF. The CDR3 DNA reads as TGTGCCAGCGATGAGGCAGGGGCCTATCTGGGGGGGGAGCTGTTTTTT. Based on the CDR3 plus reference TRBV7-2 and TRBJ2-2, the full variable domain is GAGVSQSPSNKVTEKGKDVELRCDPISGHTALYWYRQSLGQGLEFLIYFQGNSAPDKSGLPSDRFSAERTGGSVSTLTIQRTQQEDSAVYLCASDEAGAYLGGELFFGEGSRLTVL.

CDR3 amino acids: CASSPYRDTPRPLHF. The CDR3 bases are TGTGCCAGCAGTCCCTACCGGGACACTCCTAGGCCCCTCCACTTT. The V call is TRBV28, the J call TRBJ1-6, with D perhaps matching TRBD1 (6 bases). From germline, CDR1 is MDHEN and CDR2 SYDVKM. Deletions cut 5 bases from V and 13 bases from J, with 21 bases between. CDR3 size: 15 residues.

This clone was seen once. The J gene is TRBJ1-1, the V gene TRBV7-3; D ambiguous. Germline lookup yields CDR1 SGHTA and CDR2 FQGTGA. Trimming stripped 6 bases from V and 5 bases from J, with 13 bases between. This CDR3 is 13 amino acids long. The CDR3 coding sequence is TGTGCCAGCAGTTCGGACGGGAGGACTGAAGCTTTCTTT. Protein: CASSSDGRTEAFF.

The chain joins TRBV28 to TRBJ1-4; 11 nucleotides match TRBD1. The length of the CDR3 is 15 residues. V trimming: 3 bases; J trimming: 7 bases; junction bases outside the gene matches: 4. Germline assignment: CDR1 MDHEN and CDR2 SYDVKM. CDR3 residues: CASSLAGTGGEKLFF. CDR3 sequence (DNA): TGTGCCAGCAGTTTGGCCGGGACAGGGGGTGAAAAACTGTTTTTT. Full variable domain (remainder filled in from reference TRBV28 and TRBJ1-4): DVKVTQSSRYLVKRTGEKVFLECVQDMDHENMFWYRQDPGLGLRLIYFSYDVKMKEKGDIPEGYSVSREKKERFSLILESASTNQTSMYLCASSLAGTGGEKLFFGSGTQLSVL.

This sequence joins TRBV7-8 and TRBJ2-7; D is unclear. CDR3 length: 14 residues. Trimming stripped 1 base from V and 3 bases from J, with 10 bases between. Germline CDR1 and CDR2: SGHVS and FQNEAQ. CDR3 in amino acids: CASSLGVASYEQYF. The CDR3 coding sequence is TGTGCCAGCAGCTTAGGCGTAGCCAGCTACGAGCAGTACTTC.

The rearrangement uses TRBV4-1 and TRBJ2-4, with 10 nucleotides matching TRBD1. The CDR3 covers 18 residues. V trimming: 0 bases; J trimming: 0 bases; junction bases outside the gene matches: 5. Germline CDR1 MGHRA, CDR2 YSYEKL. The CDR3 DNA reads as TGCGCCAGCAGCCAAGAACGGGGGACAGGGGTAGCCAAAAACATTCAGTACTTC. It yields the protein CASSQERGTGVAKNIQYF.

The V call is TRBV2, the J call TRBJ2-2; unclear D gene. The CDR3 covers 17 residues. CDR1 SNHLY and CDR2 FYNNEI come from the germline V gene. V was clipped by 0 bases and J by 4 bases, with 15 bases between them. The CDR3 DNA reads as TGTGCCAGCAGTGAAGCCCCGATCGAGGCCGGCACCGGGGAGCTGTTTTTT. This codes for CASSEAPIEAGTGELFF.

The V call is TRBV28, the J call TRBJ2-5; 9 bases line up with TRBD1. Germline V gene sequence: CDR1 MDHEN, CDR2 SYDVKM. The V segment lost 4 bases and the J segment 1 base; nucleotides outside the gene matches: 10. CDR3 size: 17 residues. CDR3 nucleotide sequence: TGTGCCAGCAGTTCCTACATGGGACAGGGAACCCAAGAGACCCAGTACTTC. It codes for CASSSYMGQGTQETQYF.

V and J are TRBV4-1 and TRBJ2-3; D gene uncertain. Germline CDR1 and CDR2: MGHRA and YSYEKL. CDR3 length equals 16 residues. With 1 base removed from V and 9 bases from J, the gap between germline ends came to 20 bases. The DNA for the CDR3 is TGCGCCAGCAGCCAAGGTATAATCCCCCGGCATGAAACGCAGTATTTT. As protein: CASSQGIIPRHETQYF.

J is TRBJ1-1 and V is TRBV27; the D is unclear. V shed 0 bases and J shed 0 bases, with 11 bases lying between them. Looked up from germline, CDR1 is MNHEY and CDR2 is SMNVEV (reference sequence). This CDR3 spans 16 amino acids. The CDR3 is CASSLSFRAMNTEAFF. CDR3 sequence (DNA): TGTGCCAGCAGTTTATCGTTTAGGGCTATGAACACTGAAGCTTTCTTT.

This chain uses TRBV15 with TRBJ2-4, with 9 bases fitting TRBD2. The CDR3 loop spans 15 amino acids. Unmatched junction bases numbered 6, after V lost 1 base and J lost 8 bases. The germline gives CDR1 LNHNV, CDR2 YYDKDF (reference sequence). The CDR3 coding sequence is TGTGCCACCAGCAGAGGGAGAGGCGGGGGGGACATTCAGTACTTC. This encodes CATSRGRGGGDIQYF.